The clone carrying this T cell receptor (beta chain) was counted at least ten times. The record originates from a study of human T cells and chemical hapten exposure. Looking at the study overall: Variability of per-sample TCR yields stemmed mainly from small differences in pooled library volume.

The germline V gene has CDR1 SQVTM and CDR2 ANQGSEA. The germline V and J ends were trimmed by 4 bases and 0 bases, with 9 bases remaining between them. CDR3 length: 13 residues. Time point described: patch test 1, 2 weeks after DPC sensitization. Treatment denoted: therapeutic diphenylcyclopropenone sensitization with weekly scalp DPC. TCRdb used MiXCR to reprocess the RACE reads, holding one entry per CDR3 protein. This sample has 300,000 to 450,000 distinct CDR3 sequences, with more than 4.5% found just once. Sequencing was performed on whole blood, taken in connection with sensitization to the hapten diphenylcyclopropenone (DPC). This TCR derives from a woman aged 45-65 years with alopecia areata. Some clones in this sample may be carry-over from other donors' samples. This rearrangement joins TRBV29-1 to TRBJ1-1; D is possibly TRBD1 (6 bases). CDR3 protein: CSVGGGLNTEAFF. As DNA, the CDR3 is TGCAGCGTTGGTGGGGGGCTGAACACTGAAGCTTTCTTT.